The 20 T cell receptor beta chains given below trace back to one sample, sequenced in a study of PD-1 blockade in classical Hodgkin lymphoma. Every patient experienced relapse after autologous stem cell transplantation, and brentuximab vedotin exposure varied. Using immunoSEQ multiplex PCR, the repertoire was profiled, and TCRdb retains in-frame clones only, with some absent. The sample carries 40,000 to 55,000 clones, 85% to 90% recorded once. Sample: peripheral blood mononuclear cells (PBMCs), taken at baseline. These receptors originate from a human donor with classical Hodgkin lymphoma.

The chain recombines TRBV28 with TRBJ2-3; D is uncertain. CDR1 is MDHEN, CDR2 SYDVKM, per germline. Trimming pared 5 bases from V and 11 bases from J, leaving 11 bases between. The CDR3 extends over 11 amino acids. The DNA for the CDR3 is TGTGCCAGCAGTGCTGGGTGGGGGCAGTATTTT. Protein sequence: CASSAGWGQYF.

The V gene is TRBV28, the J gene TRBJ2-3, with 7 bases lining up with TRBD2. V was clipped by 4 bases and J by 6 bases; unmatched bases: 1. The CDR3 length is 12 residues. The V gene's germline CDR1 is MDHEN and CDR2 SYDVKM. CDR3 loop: CASSWGGDTQYF. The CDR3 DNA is TGTGCCAGCAGTTGGGGGGGTGATACGCAGTATTTT.

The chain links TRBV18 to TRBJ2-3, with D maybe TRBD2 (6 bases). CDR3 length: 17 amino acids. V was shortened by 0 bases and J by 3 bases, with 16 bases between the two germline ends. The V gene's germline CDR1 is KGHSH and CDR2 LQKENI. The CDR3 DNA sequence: TGTGCCAGCTCACCACCCGGGGCGGGAATTTGGACAGATACGCAGTATTTT. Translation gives CASSPPGAGIWTDTQYF.

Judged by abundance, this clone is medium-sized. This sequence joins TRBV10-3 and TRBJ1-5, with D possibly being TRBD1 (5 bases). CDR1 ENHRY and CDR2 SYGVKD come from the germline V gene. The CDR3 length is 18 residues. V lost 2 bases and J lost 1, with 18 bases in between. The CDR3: CAISEPAGWEVSNQPQHF. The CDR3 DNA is TGTGCCATCAGTGAGCCTGCAGGGTGGGAGGTGAGCAATCAGCCCCAGCATTTT.

The CDR3: CASSLLTNQETQYF. The CDR3, as DNA: TGTGCCAGCAGCTTACTCACCAACCAAGAGACCCAGTACTTC. The rearrangement uses TRBV13 and TRBJ2-5; D gene unclear. CDR1 and CDR2 from the germline V gene are PRHDT and FYEKMQ (reference sequence). Trimming left V 2 bases short and J 0 bases short, with 7 bases between. This CDR3 has 14 residues.

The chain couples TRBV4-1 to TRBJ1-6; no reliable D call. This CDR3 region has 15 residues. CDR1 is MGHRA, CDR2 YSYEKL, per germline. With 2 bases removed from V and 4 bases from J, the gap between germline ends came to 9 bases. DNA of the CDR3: TGCGCCAGCAGCCAAACGGGAGGATATAATTCACCCCTCCACTTT. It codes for CASSQTGGYNSPLHF.

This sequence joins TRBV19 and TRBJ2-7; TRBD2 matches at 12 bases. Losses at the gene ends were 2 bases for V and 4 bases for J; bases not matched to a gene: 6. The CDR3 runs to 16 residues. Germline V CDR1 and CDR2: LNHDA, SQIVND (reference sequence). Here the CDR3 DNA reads TGTGCCAGTAGTATACAAACGACTAGCGGGAGATACGAGCAGTACTTC. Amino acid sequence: CASSIQTTSGRYEQYF.

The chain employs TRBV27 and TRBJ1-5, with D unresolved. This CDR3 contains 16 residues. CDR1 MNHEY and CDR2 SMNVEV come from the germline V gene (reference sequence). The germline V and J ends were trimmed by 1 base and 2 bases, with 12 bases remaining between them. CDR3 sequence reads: CASSLFSGMGNQPQHF. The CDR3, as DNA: TGTGCCAGCAGTTTATTTTCCGGAATGGGCAATCAGCCCCAGCATTTT.

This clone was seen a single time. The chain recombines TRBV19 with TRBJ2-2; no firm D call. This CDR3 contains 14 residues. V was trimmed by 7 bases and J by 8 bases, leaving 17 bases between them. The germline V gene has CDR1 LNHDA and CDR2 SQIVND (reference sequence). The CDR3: CASTNPARYGELFF. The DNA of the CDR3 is TGTGCCAGTACCAATCCCGCTAGATATGGGGAGCTGTTTTTT.

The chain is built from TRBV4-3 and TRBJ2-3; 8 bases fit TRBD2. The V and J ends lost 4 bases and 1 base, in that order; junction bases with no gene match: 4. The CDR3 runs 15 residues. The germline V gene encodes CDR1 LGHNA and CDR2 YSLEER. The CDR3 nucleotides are TGCGCCAGCAGCCTCGGGGGGGCCGGCACAGATACGCAGTATTTT. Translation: CASSLGGAGTDTQYF.

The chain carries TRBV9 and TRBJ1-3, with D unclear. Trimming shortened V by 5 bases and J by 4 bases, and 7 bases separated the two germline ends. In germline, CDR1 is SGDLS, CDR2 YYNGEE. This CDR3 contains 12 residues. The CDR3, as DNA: TGTGCCAGCAGTCTAGGGGGAAACACCATATATTTT. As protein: CASSLGGNTIYF. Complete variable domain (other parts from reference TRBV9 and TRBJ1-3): DSGVTQTPKHLITATGQRVTLRCSPRSGDLSVYWYQQSLDQGLQFLIQYYNGEERAKGNILERFSAQQFPDLHSELNLSSLELGDSALYFCASSLGGNTIYFGEGSWLTVV.

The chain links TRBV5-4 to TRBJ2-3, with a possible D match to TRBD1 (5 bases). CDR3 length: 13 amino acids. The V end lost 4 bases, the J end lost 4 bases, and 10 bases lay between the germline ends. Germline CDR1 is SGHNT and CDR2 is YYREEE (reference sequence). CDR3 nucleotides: TGTGCCAGCAGCCCGACAGCTCCAGATACGCAGTATTTT. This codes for CASSPTAPDTQYF.

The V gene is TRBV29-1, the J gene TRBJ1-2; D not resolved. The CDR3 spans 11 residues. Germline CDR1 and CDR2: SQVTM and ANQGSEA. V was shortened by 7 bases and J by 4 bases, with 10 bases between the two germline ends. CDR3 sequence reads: CSAQEIYGYTF. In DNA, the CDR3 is TGCAGCGCCCAGGAGATCTATGGCTACACCTTC.

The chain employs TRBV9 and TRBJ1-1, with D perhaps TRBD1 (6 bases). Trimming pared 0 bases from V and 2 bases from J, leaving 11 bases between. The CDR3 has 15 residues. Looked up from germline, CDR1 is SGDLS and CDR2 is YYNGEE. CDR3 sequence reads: CASSVAGQLNTEAFF. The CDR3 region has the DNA TGTGCCAGCAGCGTAGCGGGACAATTAAACACTGAAGCTTTCTTT.

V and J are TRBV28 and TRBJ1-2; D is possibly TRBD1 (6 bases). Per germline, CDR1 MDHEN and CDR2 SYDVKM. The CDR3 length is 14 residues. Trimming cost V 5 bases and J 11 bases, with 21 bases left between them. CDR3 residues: CASSLGAGGLLYTF. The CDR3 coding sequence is TGTGCCAGCAGTCTAGGGGCGGGGGGCCTGTTGTACACCTTC.

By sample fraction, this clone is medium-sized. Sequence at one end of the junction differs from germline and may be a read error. The CDR3 protein is CASGLGIGQVAFF. The CDR3 bases are TGTGCCAGCGGTTTAGGAATAGGACAGGTCGCTTTCTTT. This rearrangement joins TRBV28 to TRBJ1-1, with TRBD1 identical over 7 bases. The length of the CDR3 is 13 residues. Germline V gene lookup returns CDR1 MDHEN and CDR2 SYDVKM. Full variable domain (outside the CDR3, taken from reference TRBV28 and TRBJ1-1): DVKVTQSSRYLVKRTGEKVFLECVQDMDHENMFWYRQDPGLGLRLIYFSYDVKMKEKGDIPEGYSVSREKKERFSLILESASTNQTSMYLCASGLGIGQVAFFGQGTRLTVV.

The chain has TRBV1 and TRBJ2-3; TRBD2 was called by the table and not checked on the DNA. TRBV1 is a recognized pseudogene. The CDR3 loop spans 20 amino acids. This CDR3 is CTSSQDLTLAGERRADTQYF. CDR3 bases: TGCACCAGCAGCCAAGATTTGACCCTAGCGGGAGAAAGGAGGGCAGATACGCAGTATTTT.

The chain's CDR3 is CASSTWLLTEAFF. In nucleotides, the CDR3 is TGTGCCAGCAGTACCTGGTTGTTAACTGAAGCTTTCTTT. The genes are TRBV27 and TRBJ1-1; unclear D gene. There are 13 residues in the CDR3. The V and J ends lost 5 bases and 5 bases respectively, with 12 bases between them. CDR1 MNHEY and CDR2 SMNVEV come from the germline V gene (reference sequence).

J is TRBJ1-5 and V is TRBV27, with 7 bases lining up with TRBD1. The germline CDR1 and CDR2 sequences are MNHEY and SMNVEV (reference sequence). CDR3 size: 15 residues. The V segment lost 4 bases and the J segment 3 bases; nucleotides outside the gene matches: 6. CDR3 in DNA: TGTGCCAGCAGTTCGACAGGGATATTCAATCAGCCCCAGCATTTT. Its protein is CASSSTGIFNQPQHF.

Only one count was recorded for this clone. The CDR3 DNA reads TGTGCCAGCAGTTACTATCAGGGGAGCGGCTACACCTTC. Translating it yields CASSYYQGSGYTF. This chain uses TRBV6-6 with TRBJ1-2; perhaps TRBD1 as D (6 bases). V dropped 1 base and J dropped 8 bases, with 11 bases sitting between them. The CDR3 runs 13 residues. CDR1 MNHNY and CDR2 SVGAGI come from the germline V gene (reference sequence).